One sample yielded the 14 T cell receptor beta chains listed below, sequenced in a study of control samples from healthy donors and cancer patients. TCRdb's copy holds only in-frame clones and misses some; the assay was immunoSEQ multiplex PCR. The table shows 70,000 or so clones, with around 94% occurring only once. The sequencing input was blood. Source of these receptors: a woman aged 40 to 55 in good health.

The V and J genes are TRBV3-1 (or the pseudogene TRBV3-2) and TRBJ1-6; 7 bases line up with TRBD1. Germline trimming cut 4 bases from V and 6 bases from J; bases unmatched to any gene: 6. This CDR3 has 15 amino acids. Germline CDR1 reads LGHDT; CDR2 reads YNNKEL (reference sequence). The CDR3 reads CASSPSGQPNSPLHF. The DNA of the CDR3 is TGTGCCAGCAGCCCGTCGGGACAGCCTAATTCACCCCTCCACTTT.

This clone was seen a handful of times. The chain is built from TRBV9 and TRBJ2-7; 10 positions agree with TRBD1. Trimming removed 3 bases from V and 3 bases from J; junction bases left unmatched: 6. Germline V gene lookup returns CDR1 SGDLS and CDR2 YYNGEE. The CDR3 is made up of 15 amino acids. CDR3 nucleotide sequence: TGTGCCAGCAGCGAAGCCGGGACAGGGGTCTACGAGCAGTACTTC. It is translated as CASSEAGTGVYEQYF.

This clone was seen once. The chain is built from TRBV10-3 and TRBJ1-1, with D unclear. V lost 4 bases and J 0 bases, leaving 6 bases between the germline ends. The CDR3 totals 13 residues. Germline CDR1 and CDR2: ENHRY and SYGVKD. Written as DNA, the CDR3 is TGTGCCATCAGTGGGGTCTTGAACACTGAAGCTTTCTTT. Its protein product is CAISGVLNTEAFF.

This clone was observed a single time. The CDR3 here is CASSPPRNTIYF. The CDR3 DNA follows: TGTGCCAGCAGCCCACCACGAAACACCATATATTTT. The rearrangement uses TRBV28 and TRBJ1-3; no firm D call. CDR3 size: 12 residues. The germline V and J ends were trimmed by 6 bases and 5 bases, with 8 bases remaining between them. CDR1 is MDHEN, CDR2 SYDVKM, per germline. The full variable domain, in which reference TRBV28 and TRBJ1-3 provide the parts outside the CDR3, is DVKVTQSSRYLVKRTGEKVFLECVQDMDHENMFWYRQDPGLGLRLIYFSYDVKMKEKGDIPEGYSVSREKKERFSLILESASTNQTSMYLCASSPPRNTIYFGEGSWLTVV.

The V call is TRBV20-1, the J call TRBJ1-1; D gene unclear. V was clipped by 3 bases and J by 2 bases, with 16 bases between them. Germline V lookup: CDR1 DFQATT, CDR2 SNEGSKA (reference sequence). The CDR3 runs to 15 residues. This chain's CDR3 is CSASGIVSVNTEAFF. CDR3 coding DNA: TGCAGTGCTAGTGGTATTGTTTCGGTAAACACTGAAGCTTTCTTT.

Worth noting for this clone: Here the CDR3 omits its conserved ending phenylalanine or tryptophan, so a read error is the likely source. This chain joins TRBV4-2 and TRBJ1-6, with 9 bases aligning to TRBD1. V lost 4 bases to trimming and J lost 8 bases; unmatched junction nucleotides: 9. Germline-derived CDR1 and CDR2 are LGHNA and YNFKEQ. The CDR3 contains 16 residues. CDR3 amino acids: CASSLLWGQGDSPLHL. The CDR3 DNA reads TGTGCCAGCAGCCTCCTGTGGGGACAGGGCGATTCACCCCTCCACCTT.

The CDR3 nucleotides read TGTGCTAGTGGTTTGGCCTACGAGCAGTACTTC. Its protein is CASGLAYEQYF. The chain couples TRBV12-5 to TRBJ2-7; the D is unclear. The V end was cut by 1 base, the J end by 2 bases, with 0 bases between. Germline CDR1 and CDR2: LGHNT and FRNRAP. The CDR3 sequence is 11 residues long.

The V and J genes are TRBV7-6 and TRBJ2-1; TRBD2 is a possible D gene (6 bases). Per germline, CDR1 SGHVS and CDR2 FNYEAQ. This CDR3 spans 15 amino acids. Between the trimmed V and J ends, which lost 4 bases and 2 bases, there was a span of 12 bases. CDR3 sequence: CASSYRDSAYNEQFF. In DNA, the CDR3 is TGTGCCAGCAGCTACCGGGACTCCGCCTACAATGAGCAGTTCTTC.

This clone appeared a few times. The rearrangement uses TRBV2 and TRBJ2-3, with D perhaps TRBD2 (6 bases). Germline V gene data show CDR1 as SNHLY and CDR2 as FYNNEI. The V end was cut by 5 bases, the J end by 6 bases, with 9 bases between. CDR3 size: 12 residues. The CDR3 bases are TGTGCCAGCAGTTTACTAGCTGATACGCAGTATTTT. This translates into CASSLLADTQYF.

The chain carries TRBV29-1 and TRBJ2-3, with TRBD2 as a possible D gene (5 bases). The CDR3 covers 14 residues. Germline values: CDR1 SQVTM, CDR2 ANQGSEA. Trimming removed 8 bases at V and 4 bases at J, with 19 bases between. The CDR3 region has the DNA TGCAGCATAGGAGCGGACGTTCTGCCAGATACGCAGTATTTT. As protein: CSIGADVLPDTQYF.

J is TRBJ1-2 and V is TRBV6-2 or TRBV6-3, with 7 bases that match TRBD1. CDR1 is MNHEY, CDR2 SVGEGT, per germline. CDR3 size: 14 residues. Trimming at V came to 4 bases and at J to 7 bases, leaving 9 bases not matched to a gene. DNA of the CDR3: TGTGCCAGCAGTTCCACCGGGACAGTGTTTGGCTACACCTTC. Encoded protein: CASSSTGTVFGYTF.

The chain has TRBV10-3 and TRBJ2-3, with a possible D match to TRBD2 (5 bases). The CDR3 runs 14 residues. With 5 bases removed from V and 2 bases from J, the gap between germline ends came to 11 bases. The germline V gene has CDR1 ENHRY and CDR2 SYGVKD. CDR3 loop: CAISSGRYTDTQYF. The DNA for the CDR3 is TGTGCCATCAGTAGCGGTCGATACACAGATACGCAGTATTTT.

The chain joins TRBV9 to TRBJ1-2; D unclear. The V end was cut by 0 bases, the J end by 0 bases, with 15 bases between. This CDR3 has 17 residues. Germline V lookup: CDR1 SGDLS, CDR2 YYNGEE. CDR3 region: CASSVANKDGTNYGYTF. Here the CDR3 DNA reads TGTGCCAGCAGCGTAGCCAACAAGGACGGCACTAACTATGGCTACACCTTC.

The chain has TRBV3-1 (or the pseudogene TRBV3-2) and TRBJ1-6; D is unresolved. Trimming took off 4 bases at V and 5 bases at J, with 9 bases between the two ends. The CDR3 contains 14 residues. The germline V gene has CDR1 LGHDT and CDR2 YNNKEL (reference sequence). CDR3 bases: TGTGCCAGCAGCCTAGCCCTTAATAATTCACCCCTCCACTTT. It yields the protein CASSLALNNSPLHF.